These 5 T cell receptor beta chains share one sample of origin, sequenced in a study of T cell responses to AZD1222 COVID-19 vaccine. Sequenced by immunoSEQ multiplex PCR; TCRdb stores in-frame clones only, minus some. Of approximately 70,000 clones listed, roughly 88% are singletons. The sample here was peripheral blood, taken on day 0 of AZD1222 vaccination. These receptors were collected from an adult in good health.

This clone was seen a few times. This chain uses TRBV29-1 with TRBJ1-2; the D gene is possibly TRBD1 (6 bases). Trimming removed 2 bases from V and 3 bases from J, with 16 bases in between. The CDR3 extends over 15 amino acids. The germline gives CDR1 SQVTM, CDR2 ANQGSEA. In DNA form, the CDR3 reads TGCAGCGTTGAAACCCACAGGGTTGAGGACTATGGCTACACCTTC. This encodes CSVETHRVEDYGYTF.

This chain links TRBV6-2 or TRBV6-3 with TRBJ1-1; maybe TRBD1 (6 bases). This CDR3 spans 16 amino acids. V was clipped by 0 bases and J by 0 bases, with 11 bases between them. Germline lookup yields CDR1 MNHEY and CDR2 SVGEGT. CDR3 protein: CASSYSIRGLNTEAFF. CDR3 in DNA: TGTGCCAGCAGTTACTCGATCCGGGGGCTGAACACTGAAGCTTTCTTT.

The chain uses TRBV2 and TRBJ1-6; 11 nucleotides match TRBD1. V dropped 4 bases and J dropped 6; count of bases not matched to a gene: 8. Germline CDR1 is SNHLY and CDR2 is FYNNEI. The CDR3 has 17 amino acids. The CDR3 reads CASSVTGQGGLNSPLHF. The CDR3 region has the DNA TGTGCCAGCAGTGTAACGGGACAGGGGGGCCTTAATTCACCCCTCCACTTT. Combining the CDR3 with reference TRBV2 and TRBJ1-6 gives the whole variable domain EPEVTQTPSHQVTQMGQEVILRCVPISNHLYFYWYRQILGQKVEFLVSFYNNEISEKSEIFDDQFSVERPDGSNFTLKIRSTKLEDSAMYFCASSVTGQGGLNSPLHFGNGTRLTVT.

The chain recombines TRBV15 with TRBJ1-4; D remains unclear. The CDR3 sequence is 16 residues long. Per the germline V gene, CDR1 is LNHNV and CDR2 is YYDKDF (reference sequence). Trimming cost V 5 bases and J 14 bases, with 27 bases left between them. The CDR3 reads CATSDRPTDRIYGLFF. CDR3 nucleotide sequence: TGTGCCACCAGCGATCGACCGACGGATAGGATATATGGGCTGTTTTTT.

The chain couples TRBV5-8 to TRBJ1-5; no clear D. V shed 4 bases and J shed 6 bases, with 8 bases lying between them. Germline CDR1 and CDR2: SGHTS and YDEGEE. The CDR3 sequence is 12 residues long. The CDR3: CASSVWGQPQHF. In nucleotides, the CDR3 is TGTGCCAGCAGCGTTTGGGGTCAGCCCCAGCATTTT. Based on the CDR3 plus reference TRBV5-8 and TRBJ1-5, the full variable domain is EAGVTQSPTHLIKTRGQQATLRCSPISGHTSVYWYQQALGLGLQFLLWYDEGEERNRGNFPPRFSGRQFPNYSSELNVNALELEDSALYLCASSVWGQPQHFGDGTRLSIL.